A single sample gave rise to the 2 T cell receptor beta chains below, sequenced in a study of neurological immune-mediated disorders. MiXCR, applied by TCRdb to the 5' RACE reads, yields one record per CDR3 protein. The sample carries approximately 46,000 distinct CDR3 sequences, approximately 3% recorded once. The sequenced sample was PBMCs. The source of these receptors is a woman aged 45 to 65 with multiple sclerosis.

For this clonotype: The conserved phenylalanine or tryptophan normally closing the CDR3 is absent here, so this likely arose from a read error. The gene calls are TRBV2 and TRBJ2-4, with D possibly being TRBD1 (6 bases). Per the germline V gene, CDR1 is SNHLY and CDR2 is FYNNEI. This CDR3 has 13 residues. CDR3: CASYRETKKIQYI. The CDR3 DNA reads TGTGCCAGCTACAGGGAGACCAAAAAAATTCAGTACATC.

This clonotype was observed a few times. Since a much larger clone is just one base distant, this may be a read error. The chain recombines TRBV20-1 with TRBJ1-5, with 10 bases identical to TRBD1. Looked up from germline, CDR1 is DFQATT and CDR2 is SNEGSKA (reference sequence). This CDR3 is 14 amino acids long. CDR3 in DNA: TGCAGTGCCAGGGACAGGGGAAGCAATCAGCACCAGCATTTT. It is translated as CSARDRGSNQHQHF.